The 20 T cell receptor beta chains listed next were all sequenced from one sample in a study of technical replicates of blood from a handful of donors. The data were produced by immunoSEQ multiplex PCR, yet TCRdb's version contains in-frame clones alone and is incomplete. Among roughly 68,000 clones listed, 95% to 97% were seen once. Sequences were obtained from T cells isolated from PBMCs. The receptors originated from a human donor in good health.

The V call is TRBV5-1, the J call TRBJ1-4; the match to TRBD1 covers 10 bases. The CDR3 contains 15 residues. V lost 4 bases and J lost 5; bases outside the gene matches: 5. Germline loops: CDR1 SGHRS, CDR2 YFSETQ. The DNA for the CDR3 is TGCGCCAGCAGCCGGGACAGGGGAAGGAATGAAAAACTGTTTTTT. This sequence encodes CASSRDRGRNEKLFF.

V and J are TRBV7-2 and TRBJ2-5; no reliable D call. This CDR3 is 13 amino acids long. The V and J ends lost 0 bases and 2 bases respectively, with 4 bases between them. Germline CDR1 SGHTA, CDR2 FQGNSA. The CDR3 sequence is CASSLARQETQYF. CDR3 coding DNA: TGTGCCAGCAGCTTAGCGCGACAAGAGACCCAGTACTTC.

The J gene is TRBJ2-5, the V gene TRBV5-1, with D maybe TRBD1 (5 bases). The CDR3 totals 14 residues. The germline V gene has CDR1 SGHRS and CDR2 YFSETQ. V was trimmed by 0 bases and J by 4 bases, leaving 10 bases between them. Written as DNA, the CDR3 is TGCGCCAGCAGCTTGGGTGACAGATCAGAGACCCAGTACTTC. Amino acid sequence: CASSLGDRSETQYF.

J is TRBJ2-6 and V is TRBV7-9; the match to TRBD1 covers 9 bases. CDR3 length equals 19 residues. Germline V gives CDR1 SEHNR, CDR2 FQNEAQ (reference sequence). V lost 3 bases, J lost 1 base, and 10 bases stayed unmatched. The CDR3 nucleotides are TGTGCCAGCAGCTTGCCACCGGGACAGGGACCGTCTGGGGCCAACGTCCTGACTTTC. Translating gives CASSLPPGQGPSGANVLTF.

The chain recombines TRBV19 with TRBJ1-5, with D possibly matching TRBD1 (6 bases). Trimming stripped 4 bases from V and 0 bases from J, with 10 bases between. CDR3 length: 15 residues. Germline-derived CDR1 and CDR2 are LNHDA and SQIVND (reference sequence). CDR3 in DNA: TGTGCCAGTAGTACCCGACAGGTTAGCAATCAGCCCCAGCATTTT. Its protein product is CASSTRQVSNQPQHF.

The chain uses TRBV7-3 and TRBJ1-4; 9 bases agree with TRBD1. From germline, CDR1 is SGHTA and CDR2 FQGTGA. CDR3 length: 15 residues. Trimming removed 0 bases from V and 8 bases from J; junction bases left unmatched: 4. The CDR3 sequence is CASSLTGQGSEKLFF. The CDR3 region has the DNA TGTGCCAGCAGCTTAACGGGACAGGGATCGGAAAAACTGTTTTTT.

In DNA form, the CDR3 reads TGTGCCAGCGGCTTACGGGGATTCGGCTACACCTTC. Protein: CASGLRGFGYTF. The gene calls are TRBV28 and TRBJ1-2, with no clear D. This CDR3 spans 12 amino acids. V was shortened by 8 bases and J by 8 bases, with 15 bases between the two germline ends. Germline CDR1 reads MDHEN; CDR2 reads SYDVKM.

This chain connects TRBV7-3 to TRBJ2-7, with TRBD1 matching 12 bases. This CDR3 contains 14 residues. V trimming: 4 bases; J trimming: 4 bases; junction bases outside the gene matches: 2. From germline, CDR1 is SGHTA and CDR2 FQGTGA. Here the CDR3 DNA reads TGTGCCAGCAGCTGGGGACAGGGGGCATACGAGCAGTACTTC. This codes for CASSWGQGAYEQYF.

The chain combines TRBV29-1 with TRBJ2-4; D possibly corresponds to TRBD1 (6 bases). Germline V CDR1 and CDR2: SQVTM, ANQGSEA. Trimming shortened V by 2 bases and J by 6 bases, and 8 bases separated the two germline ends. The CDR3 loop spans 12 amino acids. The CDR3 sequence: CSVEQGRNIQYF. The CDR3 nucleotides read TGCAGCGTTGAACAGGGGAGAAACATTCAGTACTTC.

The chain joins TRBV7-6 to TRBJ1-1; the D gene is possibly TRBD1 (6 bases). V lost 5 bases, J lost 0 bases, and 16 bases lay in between. The CDR3 has 16 residues. Germline V gene lookup returns CDR1 SGHVS and CDR2 FNYEAQ. CDR3 in DNA: TGTGCCAGCAGCCTAGGACAGCTCAACATGAACACTGAAGCTTTCTTT. Amino acid sequence: CASSLGQLNMNTEAFF.

This chain connects TRBV2 to TRBJ2-2; no reliable D call. Germline lookup yields CDR1 SNHLY and CDR2 FYNNEI. The ends were cut back, 1 base at V and 1 base at J, with 7 bases in the middle. The CDR3 contains 15 residues. This CDR3 reads CASSEGVWNTGELFF. For the CDR3, the DNA is TGTGCCAGCAGTGAAGGTGTCTGGAACACCGGGGAGCTGTTTTTT.

The chain carries TRBV9 and TRBJ1-1; no firm D call. Germline V CDR1 and CDR2: SGDLS, YYNGEE. The V end was cut by 0 bases, the J end by 4 bases, with 10 bases between. The length of the CDR3 is 14 residues. Here the CDR3 reads CASSVGSRVTEAFF. In DNA, the CDR3 is TGTGCCAGCAGCGTAGGTAGCAGAGTCACTGAAGCTTTCTTT.

V is TRBV28 and J is TRBJ1-1; D perhaps matches TRBD1 (5 bases). Per germline, CDR1 MDHEN and CDR2 SYDVKM. CDR3 length: 17 residues. Trimming stripped 5 bases from V and 1 base from J, with 20 bases between. In nucleotides, the CDR3 is TGTGCCAGCAGTACCACCGGCAGGGTAGCAGGGAACACTGAAGCTTTCTTT. Translating gives CASSTTGRVAGNTEAFF.

This clone came up once. V is TRBV6-1 and J is TRBJ1-2, with 7 bases identical to TRBD1. In germline, CDR1 is MNHNS, CDR2 SASEGT. Germline trimming cut 3 bases from V and 3 bases from J; bases unmatched to any gene: 7. The CDR3 has 15 amino acids. The CDR3 here is CASSDRDSEYYGYTF. The CDR3, as DNA: TGTGCCAGCAGTGACCGGGACAGCGAGTACTATGGCTACACCTTC.

V usage is TRBV12-5 and J usage is TRBJ1-1; 8 positions match TRBD1. V lost 8 bases to trimming and J lost 3 bases; unmatched junction nucleotides: 2. The germline CDR1 and CDR2 sequences are LGHNT and FRNRAP. This CDR3 comprises 12 residues. CDR3 sequence reads: CASTGGYTEAFF. CDR3 coding DNA: TGTGCTAGTACAGGGGGATACACTGAAGCTTTCTTT.

The J gene is TRBJ2-7, the V gene TRBV6-5, with D perhaps TRBD1 (6 bases). This CDR3 has 13 amino acids. The germline V gene encodes CDR1 MNHEY and CDR2 SVGAGI. V lost 5 bases, J lost 3 bases, and 11 bases lay in between. The CDR3 nucleotides are TGTGCCAGCAGTCGATACAGGGACTACGAGCAGTACTTC. It translates to CASSRYRDYEQYF.

The chain links TRBV5-4 to TRBJ1-4; a weak D match, TRBD1 (5 bases). The ends were cut back, 4 bases at V and 2 bases at J, with 9 bases in the middle. Looked up from germline, CDR1 is SGHNT and CDR2 is YYREEE (reference sequence). The CDR3 loop spans 14 amino acids. Written as DNA, the CDR3 is TGTGCCAGCAGCCCAGGGTCCACTAATGAAAAACTGTTTTTT. Translation gives CASSPGSTNEKLFF.

The chain is built from TRBV6-5 and TRBJ2-5; tentatively, D is TRBD2 (6 bases). Deletions cut 5 bases from V and 4 bases from J, with 8 bases between. The CDR3 spans 12 residues. The germline CDR1 and CDR2 sequences are MNHEY and SVGAGI. As DNA, the CDR3 is TGTGCCAGCAGTAGGGACTCAGAGACCCAGTACTTC. Protein: CASSRDSETQYF.

The rearrangement joins TRBV13 to TRBJ1-5, with D perhaps matching TRBD1 (5 bases). The V end lost 1 base, the J end lost 4 bases, and 8 bases lay between the germline ends. Germline values: CDR1 PRHDT, CDR2 FYEKMQ (reference sequence). The CDR3 is 14 residues long. CDR3 nucleotides: TGTGCCAGCAGCTTAGCAGGGAAAAATCAGCCCCAGCATTTT. It is translated as CASSLAGKNQPQHF.

The CDR3 DNA follows: TGTGCCAGCAGCCCCGGCCCAGGGGAAAGGGGCTACACCTTC. Translating gives CASSPGPGERGYTF. The rearrangement joins TRBV6-5 to TRBJ1-2; tentative D call: TRBD1 (6 bases). The V end was cut by 6 bases, the J end by 8 bases, with 19 bases between. Germline-derived CDR1 and CDR2 are MNHEY and SVGAGI. The CDR3 is 14 residues long.